The clone carrying this T cell receptor (beta chain) was seen a few times. Its specificity is unknown. CDR3 length: 14 residues. V was shortened by 6 bases and J by 4 bases, with 14 bases between the two germline ends. Germline CDR1 and CDR2: SNHLY and FYNNEI. The data were obtained in a study of T cells in Graves' hyperthyroidism and ophthalmopathy. Study conclusions and caveats: Blood also showed most of the thyroid clonotypes that were expanded above 0.001.

For ophthalmopathy patients, the Clinical Activity Score was at least 3 and the NOSPECS grade at least 4; duration was under 3 months. What was amplified from RNA transcripts were TCR beta CDR3 regions. The TCR CDR3 first-round RT-PCR relied on the HTBI primer set. TCRdb independently ran MiXCR on the multiplex PCR reads; one entry per CDR3 protein. The sample comprises some 550,000 distinct CDR3 sequences, more than 15% of which are singletons, and roughly 3% rests with the top ten. The specimen sequenced was blood. This sequence was found in a woman aged 40 to 50 with Graves' ophthalmopathy. V is TRBV2 and J is TRBJ2-3; a weak D match, TRBD2 (6 bases). CDR3 DNA sequence: TGTGCCAGCAGGATCGGGGGATTTTCAGATACGCAGTATTTT. Translating it yields CASRIGGFSDTQYF.